This T cell receptor (beta chain) was captured in a study of vaccination and CD4 T cells after COVID-19. Study-level background: Overlapping spike peptides of SARS-CoV-2, HCoV-NL63, HCoV-OC43 and HCoV-229E were used, and cells were stimulated with them. General observations from the study: Researchers looked at relatively few convalescent patients and had no early post-infection timepoints.

The germline V and J ends were trimmed by 1 base and 8 bases, with 6 bases remaining between them. Germline CDR1 is SEHNR and CDR2 is FQNEAQ (reference sequence). The CDR3 contains 12 residues. About this clonotype itself: Antigen specificity is unknown.

Time point meaning: late sampling 161 to 241 days after vaccination in a few convalescent patients. As to treatment: approximately 10-day PBMC culture with coronavirus spike peptide pools or control peptides (ViraFEST assay). CD4+ T cells that had been cultured provided DNA sequenced with the Oncomine TCR Beta short-read assay. TCRdb redid the calling of the PCR reads with MiXCR, one entry per CDR3 protein. Found here are 20,000 to 30,000 distinct CDR3 sequences, approximately 28% of them singletons; the top ten hold 2.5% to 3.5%. The receptor was derived from a human donor who had recovered from COVID-19. Here the sequenced sample was CD4+ T cells from blood, cultured in vitro, taken about 7 months after SARS-CoV-2 vaccination. The rearrangement links TRBV7-9 to TRBJ2-1; D remains ambiguous. The CDR3 loop is CASSLDTDEQFF. The CDR3 nucleotides read TGTGCCAGCAGCTTAGATACCGATGAGCAGTTCTTC.